This T cell receptor beta chain was recovered during a study of technical replicates of blood from several donors. Generated by immunoSEQ multiplex PCR, the TCRdb table keeps only in-frame clones and is missing some. The table has 87,000 or so clones, 85% to 95% seen once; the top ten hold under 0.4%. This receptor was obtained from a human donor in good health. The source material was T cells isolated from PBMCs.

This CDR3 is CASSGQGEEKLFF. The CDR3 DNA reads as TGTGCCAGCTCGGGACAGGGCGAAGAAAAACTGTTTTTT. The chain joins TRBV7-9 to TRBJ1-4, with 9 bases fitting TRBD1. Germline V gene data show CDR1 as SEHNR and CDR2 as FQNEAQ (reference sequence). The CDR3 contains 13 residues. J was trimmed by 8 bases and V by 8 bases; bases with no gene match: 6.